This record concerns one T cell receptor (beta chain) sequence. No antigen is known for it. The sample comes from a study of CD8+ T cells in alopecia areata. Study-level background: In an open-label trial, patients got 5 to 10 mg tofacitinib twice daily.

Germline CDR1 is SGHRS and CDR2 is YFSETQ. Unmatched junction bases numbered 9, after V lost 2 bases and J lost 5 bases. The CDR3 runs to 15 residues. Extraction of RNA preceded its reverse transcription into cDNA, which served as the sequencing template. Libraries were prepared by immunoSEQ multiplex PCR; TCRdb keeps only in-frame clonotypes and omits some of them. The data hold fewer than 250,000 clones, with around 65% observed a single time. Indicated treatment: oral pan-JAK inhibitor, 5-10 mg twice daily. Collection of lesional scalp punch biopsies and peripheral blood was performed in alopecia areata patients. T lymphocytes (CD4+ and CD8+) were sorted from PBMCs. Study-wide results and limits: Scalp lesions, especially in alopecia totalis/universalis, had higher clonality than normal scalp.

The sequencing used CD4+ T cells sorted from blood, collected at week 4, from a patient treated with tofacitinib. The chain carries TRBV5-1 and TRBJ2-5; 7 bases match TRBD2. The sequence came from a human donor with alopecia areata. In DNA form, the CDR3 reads TGCGCCAGCAGCTTCGCGTCTACAGCGGGGGAGACCCAGTACTTC. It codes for CASSFASTAGETQYF.